The clone carrying this TCR beta chain was counted at least ten times. Its antigen is as yet unknown. V lost 2 bases to trimming and J lost 3 bases, with 11 bases between them. This CDR3 contains 14 residues. Conversion of TCR transcripts into cDNA relied on 5'RACE template switching, which added a universal primer site and UMIs. TCRdb used MiXCR to reprocess the 5' RACE reads, holding one entry per CDR3 protein. The repertoire holds hundreds of thousands of distinct CDR3 sequences, with over 5% as singletons. The data were obtained in a study of T cells after yellow fever vaccination. Whole-study results and caveats: Sorted repertoires could include abundant contaminating clonotypes from bulk cells. The booster response re-showed most primary clones: around 96% CD4, 88% CD8. Weaker overall, the secondary response nonetheless peaked faster (day 5 versus 15).

The TCR was taken from a man between 25 and 39 years old who received the YFV17D yellow fever vaccine. This chain joins TRBV12-3 or TRBV12-4 and TRBJ2-7; the D is unclear. The sequences come from PBMCs, collected 5 days after the yellow fever booster vaccination. The CDR3 coding sequence is TGTGCCAGCAGTTTAATCGCGGCTCTCTACGAGCAGTACTTC. The encoded protein is CASSLIAALYEQYF.